Presented here are 29 T cell receptor beta chains from one specimen sequenced in a study of blood T cell repertoires in COVID-19. Some clones are missing from TCRdb's copy, which holds only in-frame ones; the method was immunoSEQ multiplex PCR. The repertoire holds 85,000 to 90,000 clones, with 89% as singletons. The sequenced sample consisted of peripheral blood. These receptors were collected from a woman older than 75 with active COVID-19.

This chain connects TRBV7-2 to TRBJ1-2; TRBD1 matches 8 bases. The J segment lost 6 bases and the V segment lost 5 bases, leaving 5 bases of the junction unmatched. This CDR3 has 13 amino acids. CDR1 and CDR2 from the germline V gene are SGHTA and FQGNSA. CDR3 sequence: CASSRDRIDGYTF. CDR3 in DNA: TGTGCCAGCAGCCGGGACAGGATCGATGGCTACACCTTC.

V is TRBV7-3 and J is TRBJ2-1, with D perhaps TRBD2 (6 bases). V lost 5 bases and J lost 2, with 13 bases in between. Per the germline V gene, CDR1 is SGHTA and CDR2 is FQGTGA. The CDR3 covers 15 residues. The CDR3 sequence is CASSPLPSAYNEQFF. The CDR3 coding sequence is TGTGCCAGCAGCCCGTTACCTAGCGCCTACAATGAGCAGTTCTTC.

This chain connects TRBV7-9 to TRBJ1-2; D gene unclear. The CDR3 runs to 12 residues. The germline gives CDR1 SEHNR, CDR2 FQNEAQ (reference sequence). Trimming stripped 1 base from V and 7 bases from J, with 7 bases between. CDR3 protein: CASSLEPGGYTF. CDR3 sequence (DNA): TGTGCCAGCAGCTTAGAACCAGGTGGCTACACCTTC.

The chain employs TRBV7-8 and TRBJ2-3; TRBD2 agrees at 7 bases. There are 14 residues in the CDR3. After removal of 5 bases from V and 0 bases from J, the junction contained 2 bases not matched to a gene. Germline V lookup: CDR1 SGHVS, CDR2 FQNEAQ. The CDR3 reads CASSPLASTDTQYF. The CDR3 region has the DNA TGTGCCAGCAGCCCACTAGCGAGCACAGATACGCAGTATTTT.

The J gene is TRBJ1-1, the V gene TRBV27; 8 nucleotides agree with TRBD1. CDR1 is MNHEY, CDR2 SMNVEV, per germline (reference sequence). V lost 6 bases to trimming and J lost 3 bases; unmatched junction nucleotides: 3. The CDR3 sequence is 13 residues long. CDR3 amino acids: CASRGTGDTEAFF. The CDR3 region has the DNA TGTGCCAGCAGGGGGACAGGTGACACTGAAGCTTTCTTT.

This clone appeared once. This chain connects TRBV15 to TRBJ2-2, with 8 bases fitting TRBD1. Germline CDR1 is LNHNV and CDR2 is YYDKDF (reference sequence). J was trimmed by 3 bases and V by 5 bases; bases with no gene match: 8. The CDR3 length is 16 residues. The CDR3 nucleotides read TGTGCCACCAGCTTCGGACAGGGTGACGACACCGGGGAGCTGTTTTTT. Protein product: CATSFGQGDDTGELFF.

V usage is TRBV6-6 and J usage is TRBJ2-1; 11 bases align to TRBD2. Germline CDR1 MNHNY, CDR2 SVGAGI (reference sequence). After removal of 6 bases from V and 6 bases from J, the junction contained 10 bases not matched to a gene. The CDR3 has 16 amino acids. The CDR3 bases are TGTGCCAGCAGCCAAGCGACTAGCGGGAACTTCAATGAGCAGTTCTTC. It codes for CASSQATSGNFNEQFF.

CDR3 in amino acids: CASSRGQGGNTEAFF. CDR3 in DNA: TGTGCCAGCAGTAGGGGACAGGGGGGGAACACTGAAGCTTTCTTT. The J gene is TRBJ1-1, the V gene TRBV6-5, with TRBD1 identical over 11 bases. The CDR3 sequence is 15 residues long. Germline CDR1 is MNHEY and CDR2 is SVGAGI. V trimming: 5 bases; J trimming: 1 base; junction bases outside the gene matches: 3.

This chain connects TRBV27 to TRBJ2-7, with a possible D match to TRBD2 (5 bases). V lost 4 bases and J lost 2, with 15 bases in between. Per germline, CDR1 MNHEY and CDR2 SMNVEV (reference sequence). This CDR3 is built from 15 residues. CDR3 DNA sequence: TGTGCCAGCAGTTCTCTGGACGGAGGAACCTACGAGCAGTACTTC. Translation: CASSSLDGGTYEQYF.

The chain has TRBV11-2 and TRBJ2-5; 7 positions agree with TRBD2. J gave up 5 bases and V 1 base, and 4 bases lay outside the gene matches. CDR1 is SGHAT, CDR2 FQNNGV, per germline. The CDR3 extends over 14 amino acids. DNA for the CDR3: TGTGCCAGCAGCTTAGCGGGAGGAGAGGAGACCCAGTACTTC. This sequence encodes CASSLAGGEETQYF. The full variable domain, its missing parts supplied by reference TRBV11-2 and TRBJ2-5, is EAGVAQSPRYKIIEKRQSVAFWCNPISGHATLYWYQQILGQGPKLLIQFQNNGVVDDSQLPKDRFSAERLKGVDSTLKIQPAKLEDSAVYLCASSLAGGEETQYFGPGTRLLVL.

The rearrangement uses TRBV7-9 and TRBJ2-3; the D is unclear. The CDR3 is 12 amino acids. CDR1 and CDR2 (germline): SEHNR, FQNEAQ (reference sequence). Trimming cost V 5 bases and J 0 bases, with 3 bases left between them. DNA of the CDR3: TGTGCCAGCAGCCTTAGCACAGATACGCAGTATTTT. It encodes CASSLSTDTQYF. Based on the CDR3 plus reference TRBV7-9 and TRBJ2-3, the full variable domain is DTGVSQNPRHKITKRGQNVTFRCDPISEHNRLYWYRQTLGQGPEFLTYFQNEAQLEKSRLLSDRFSAERPKGSFSTLEIQRTEQGDSAMYLCASSLSTDTQYFGPGTRLTVL.

This chain connects TRBV5-1 to TRBJ2-1, with D maybe TRBD2 (6 bases). Germline CDR1 and CDR2: SGHRS and YFSETQ. The CDR3 has 12 residues. With 4 bases removed from V and 9 bases from J, the gap between germline ends came to 11 bases. The CDR3 DNA reads TGCGCCAGCAGCCGCCTCGGGAGTGAGCAGTTCTTC. Residues: CASSRLGSEQFF.

The CDR3 loop reads CATSASYRGSTDTQYF. As DNA, the CDR3 is TGTGCCACCAGCGCCAGCTACAGGGGGAGCACAGATACGCAGTATTTT. The V and J genes are TRBV15 and TRBJ2-3, with 8 bases identical to TRBD1. The germline gives CDR1 LNHNV, CDR2 YYDKDF (reference sequence). This CDR3 contains 16 residues. V lost 5 bases to trimming and J lost 0 bases; unmatched junction nucleotides: 7.

The chain carries TRBV4-2 and TRBJ2-1; 7 bases fit TRBD2. In germline, CDR1 is LGHNA, CDR2 YNFKEQ. J gave up 7 bases and V 3 bases, and 12 bases lay outside the gene matches. The CDR3 spans 16 residues. CDR3 residues: CASSQGSGLGENEQFF. The CDR3 coding sequence is TGTGCCAGCAGCCAGGGCTCAGGACTAGGTGAAAATGAGCAGTTCTTC.

The chain links TRBV7-9 to TRBJ1-5, with D possibly matching TRBD1 (5 bases). The CDR3 is 15 amino acids. Germline assignment: CDR1 SEHNR and CDR2 FQNEAQ (reference sequence). Trimming pared 1 base from V and 8 bases from J, leaving 15 bases between. The DNA of the CDR3 is TGTGCCAGCAGCTTAGGGGGCCCGGGAGGGGAGCCCCAGCATTTT. It translates to CASSLGGPGGEPQHF.

This clone occurred once. The CDR3 spells CASSGYLSFVETQYF. The CDR3 DNA sequence: TGCGCCAGCAGTGGGTATCTGAGTTTCGTCGAGACCCAGTACTTC. The chain combines TRBV10-2 with TRBJ2-5; D ambiguous. Germline V gene lookup returns CDR1 WSHSY and CDR2 SAAADI. With 4 bases removed from V and 5 bases from J, the gap between germline ends came to 17 bases. CDR3 length equals 15 residues.

This chain uses TRBV3-1 (or the pseudogene TRBV3-2) with TRBJ2-4; 9 nucleotides line up with TRBD1. Trimming cost V 1 base and J 10 bases; bases outside gene matches: 8. Germline V lookup: CDR1 LGHDT, CDR2 YNNKEL (reference sequence). There are 15 residues in the CDR3. DNA of the CDR3: TGTGCCAGCAGCCAAGGTGACAGGGGGGGAGGGATTCAGTACTTC. This translates into CASSQGDRGGGIQYF.

V usage is TRBV5-5 and J usage is TRBJ2-1; 13 positions match TRBD2. This CDR3 is 16 amino acids long. V trimming: 4 bases; J trimming: 7 bases; junction bases outside the gene matches: 8. The V gene's germline CDR1 is SGHKS and CDR2 YYEKEE (reference sequence). CDR3 amino acids: CASSPGGLAGKNEQFF. In nucleotides, the CDR3 is TGTGCCAGCAGCCCGGGGGGACTAGCGGGAAAGAATGAGCAGTTCTTC.

The gene calls are TRBV2 and TRBJ1-2; 7 bases are shared with TRBD1. Germline-derived CDR1 and CDR2 are SNHLY and FYNNEI. The V gene end was trimmed by 7 bases and the J gene end by 2 bases; junction bases not matched to a gene: 1. The CDR3 is made up of 12 amino acids. This CDR3 is CASTGQNYGYTF. The CDR3 DNA reads as TGTGCCAGCACGGGACAGAACTATGGCTACACCTTC.

This sequence joins TRBV18 and TRBJ2-3; TRBD2 aligns across 8 bases. Germline-derived CDR1 and CDR2 are KGHSH and LQKENI. The CDR3 is 16 residues long. J was trimmed by 5 bases and V by 3 bases; bases with no gene match: 10. Here the CDR3 reads CASSPGSGGPRDTQYF. The CDR3 DNA sequence: TGTGCCAGCTCACCTGGATCGGGAGGGCCCAGAGATACGCAGTATTTT.

In this sample, this clone turned up a few times. The V gene is TRBV27, the J gene TRBJ2-3; a possible D gene is TRBD1 (5 bases). V gave up 3 bases and J gave up 0 bases, with 10 bases separating them. The V gene's germline CDR1 is MNHEY and CDR2 SMNVEV (reference sequence). The CDR3 totals 15 residues. In nucleotides, the CDR3 is TGTGCCAGCAGTTTCCCGGCAGGGAGCACAGATACGCAGTATTTT. Its translation is CASSFPAGSTDTQYF.

The chain couples TRBV28 to TRBJ1-1; a possible D gene is TRBD1 (6 bases). The CDR3 runs 14 residues. With 8 bases removed from V and 2 bases from J, the gap between germline ends came to 15 bases. Germline CDR1 reads MDHEN; CDR2 reads SYDVKM. The CDR3 reads CASHPGVTNTEAFF. The CDR3 bases are TGTGCCAGCCATCCAGGGGTAACAAACACTGAAGCTTTCTTT.

The gene calls are TRBV18 and TRBJ2-5; no definite D call. Per germline, CDR1 KGHSH and CDR2 LQKENI. The V and J ends lost 6 bases and 3 bases respectively, with 5 bases between them. CDR3 length: 11 residues. The CDR3 loop reads CASSPKETQYF. The CDR3 region has the DNA TGTGCCAGCTCGCCTAAAGAGACCCAGTACTTC.

The rearrangement links TRBV19 to TRBJ2-3, with no clear D. CDR1 and CDR2 from the germline V gene are LNHDA and SQIVND (reference sequence). The CDR3 covers 14 residues. V lost 5 bases and J 4 bases, leaving 13 bases between the germline ends. CDR3 sequence reads: CASSLTPSPDTQYF. As DNA, the CDR3 is TGTGCCAGTAGTCTCACCCCCAGTCCAGATACGCAGTATTTT.

The chain has TRBV7-2 and TRBJ2-1; 8 bases are a match to TRBD2. Germline V lookup: CDR1 SGHTA, CDR2 FQGNSA. The CDR3 has 15 residues. V dropped 6 bases and J dropped 12; count of bases not matched to a gene: 16. CDR3 loop: CASSLSGTSGPLQFF. The CDR3 nucleotides read TGTGCCAGCAGTCTTAGCGGGACCTCCGGTCCCCTGCAGTTCTTC.

J is TRBJ1-2 and V is TRBV3-1 (or the pseudogene TRBV3-2); D is perhaps TRBD1 (5 bases). The CDR3 sequence is 13 residues long. Germline-derived CDR1 and CDR2 are LGHDT and YNNKEL (reference sequence). V was shortened by 4 bases and J by 6 bases, with 12 bases between the two germline ends. As DNA, the CDR3 is TGTGCCAGCAGCCCGGGCAGGGAGGATGGCTACACCTTC. Protein product: CASSPGREDGYTF.

The chain recombines TRBV27 with TRBJ2-7, with D perhaps TRBD2 (5 bases). Deletions cut 6 bases from V and 4 bases from J, with 13 bases between. The CDR3 is made up of 13 amino acids. Germline V gene sequence: CDR1 MNHEY, CDR2 SMNVEV (reference sequence). Here the CDR3 reads CASSSGLGYEQYF. DNA for the CDR3: TGTGCCAGCAGCTCCGGACTTGGGTACGAGCAGTACTTC.

This clone appeared once. The V call is TRBV4-3, the J call TRBJ2-7, with TRBD1 matching 9 bases. CDR1 is LGHNA, CDR2 YSLEER, per germline. This CDR3 spans 17 amino acids. V shed 4 bases and J 4 bases; nucleotides not matched to a gene: 14. The CDR3 loop reads CASSPRRARQGEYEQYF. The CDR3 nucleotides are TGCGCCAGCAGCCCCCGCCGGGCCAGACAGGGGGAGTACGAGCAGTACTTC.

V usage is TRBV5-1 and J usage is TRBJ2-2; 9 bases match TRBD2. Unmatched junction bases numbered 6, after V lost 0 bases and J lost 6 bases. Germline loops: CDR1 SGHRS, CDR2 YFSETQ. The CDR3 has 16 residues. This chain's CDR3 is CASSLEPSGRSGELFF. CDR3 bases: TGCGCCAGCAGCTTGGAACCCAGCGGGAGGTCCGGGGAGCTGTTTTTT. The full variable domain, in which reference TRBV5-1 and TRBJ2-2 provide the parts outside the CDR3, is KAGVTQTPRYLIKTRGQQVTLSCSPISGHRSVSWYQQTPGQGLQFLFEYFSETQRNKGNFPGRFSGRQFSNSRSEMNVSTLELGDSALYLCASSLEPSGRSGELFFGEGSRLTVL.